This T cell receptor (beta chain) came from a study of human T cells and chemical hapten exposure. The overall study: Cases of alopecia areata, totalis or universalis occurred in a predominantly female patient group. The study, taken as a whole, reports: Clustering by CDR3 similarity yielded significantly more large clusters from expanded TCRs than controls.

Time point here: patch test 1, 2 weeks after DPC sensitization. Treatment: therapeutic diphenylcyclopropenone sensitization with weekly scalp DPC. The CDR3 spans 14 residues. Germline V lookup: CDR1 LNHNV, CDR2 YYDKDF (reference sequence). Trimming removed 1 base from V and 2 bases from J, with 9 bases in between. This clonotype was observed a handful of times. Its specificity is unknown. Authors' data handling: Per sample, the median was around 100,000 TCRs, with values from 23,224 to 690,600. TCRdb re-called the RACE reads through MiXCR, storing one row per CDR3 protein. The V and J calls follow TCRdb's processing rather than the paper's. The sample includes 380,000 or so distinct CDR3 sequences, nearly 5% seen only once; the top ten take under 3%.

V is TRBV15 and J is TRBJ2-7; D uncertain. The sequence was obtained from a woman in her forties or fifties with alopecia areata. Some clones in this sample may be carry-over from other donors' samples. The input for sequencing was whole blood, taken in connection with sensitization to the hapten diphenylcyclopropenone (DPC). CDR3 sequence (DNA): TGTGCCACCAGCAGAGCCCCGGGCCCCTACGAGCAGTACTTC. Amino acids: CATSRAPGPYEQYF.